This T cell receptor beta chain was retrieved from a study of monozygotic twins with cystic fibrosis. Using immunoSEQ multiplex PCR, the repertoire was profiled, and TCRdb retains in-frame clones only, with some absent. The data show about 24,000 clones, under 95% seen once. This CDR3 is 14 amino acids long. V dropped 0 bases and J dropped 1 base, with 6 bases sitting between them. Germline V gene sequence: CDR1 SQVTM, CDR2 ANQGSEA. The genes are TRBV29-1 and TRBJ2-2; TRBD1 is a possible D gene (5 bases). Sequencing input: blood. The source is a girl under 10 years old with cystic fibrosis. CDR3 in amino acids: CSVEDQGNTGELFF. CDR3 in DNA: TGCAGCGTTGAAGATCAGGGGAACACCGGGGAGCTGTTTTTT.